This T cell receptor beta chain is from a study of siplizumab effects on memory and regulatory T cells. Findings and limits, study-wide: Mapping to unstimulated subsets was achieved for only a minor fraction of alloreactive clones. Alloreactive sequences tracing back to unstimulated CD4+ memory cells fell significantly with siplizumab.

The method was immunoSEQ multiplex PCR; TCRdb's version includes in-frame clones alone and lacks a portion of them. Of some 100,000 clones listed, 75% to 95% are singletons. Worth noting for this clone: Its target is not known.

Sample: CD4+ T cells sorted from blood. This sequence was found in a human donor in good health. Some clones in this sample may be carry-over from other donors' samples.

DNA for the CDR3: TGTGCCAGTAGTATAGATCTAGCAGGGTATAGCAATCAGCCCCAGCATTTT. It specifies CASSIDLAGYSNQPQHF. V is TRBV19 and J is TRBJ1-5, with D possibly being TRBD1 (5 bases). CDR1 is LNHDA and CDR2 is SQIVND in the germline V gene (reference sequence). The V gene lost 0 bases and the J gene lost 0 bases, with 12 bases spanning the gap. The CDR3 runs 17 residues.